These 10 T cell receptor beta chains originate from one sample sequenced in a study of T cells in Graves' hyperthyroidism and ophthalmopathy. RNA transcripts served as the template for amplifying TCR beta CDR3 regions. Researchers ran a first-round RT-PCR on the TCR CDR3 using the HTBI primer set. TCRdb independently ran MiXCR on the multiplex PCR reads; one entry per CDR3 protein. The sample records under 200,000 distinct CDR3 sequences, over 8% being singletons. The sample taken for sequencing was blood. The receptor set was obtained from a woman between 18 and 30 years old with Graves' hyperthyroidism that later progressed to Graves' ophthalmopathy.

This clonotype was detected many times. This rearrangement joins TRBV6-1 to TRBJ1-1; 7 nucleotides agree with TRBD1. This CDR3 has 13 residues. Germline loops: CDR1 MNHNS, CDR2 SASEGT. V was clipped by 7 bases and J by 5 bases; unmatched bases: 7. The CDR3 nucleotides are TGTGCCAGCAAAAGGGGGCGCGAAACTGAAGCTTTCTTT. It is translated as CASKRGRETEAFF.

This clonotype was found many times. This chain's CDR3 is CASSEKRGVLNEQFF. The CDR3 DNA reads TGTGCCAGCAGTGAAAAACGGGGCGTATTGAATGAGCAGTTCTTC. The V gene is TRBV2, the J gene TRBJ2-1; D possibly uses TRBD1 or TRBD2 (5 bases each). V was trimmed by 2 bases and J by 7 bases, leaving 15 bases between them. CDR1 and CDR2 from the germline V gene are SNHLY and FYNNEI. The CDR3 has 15 residues.

In this sample, this clonotype turned up many times. The chain couples TRBV7-2 to TRBJ2-7, with a weak D call TRBD2 (6 bases). The CDR3 loop spans 15 amino acids. V shed 5 bases and J shed 0 bases, with 14 bases lying between them. Germline loops: CDR1 SGHTA, CDR2 FQGNSA. The CDR3, as DNA: TGTGCCAGCAGCGGAGATAGCGGTAGCTCCTACGAGCAGTACTTC. Its protein product is CASSGDSGSSYEQYF.

This clonotype was recorded many times. The CDR3 protein is CASSPFNGQGARQETQYF. CDR3 DNA: TGTGCCAGCAGTCCCTTCAACGGACAGGGGGCACGCCAAGAGACCCAGTACTTC. This rearrangement joins TRBV28 to TRBJ2-5, with 11 bases that match TRBD1. There are 18 residues in the CDR3. Germline values: CDR1 MDHEN, CDR2 SYDVKM. With 5 bases clipped from V and 1 base from J, the junction kept 12 bases outside the gene matches.

The J gene is TRBJ2-3, the V gene TRBV5-4; 9 positions match TRBD2. The CDR3 is 15 amino acids. The V and J ends lost 2 bases and 5 bases, in that order; junction bases with no gene match: 6. The germline V gene encodes CDR1 SGHNT and CDR2 YYREEE (reference sequence). CDR3 residues: CASSFSGSRGDTQYF. DNA for the CDR3: TGTGCCAGCAGCTTTAGCGGGAGTAGAGGAGATACGCAGTATTTT.

This clonotype was detected many times. The chain employs TRBV28 and TRBJ1-5; D uncertain. Germline loops: CDR1 MDHEN, CDR2 SYDVKM. The CDR3 spans 16 residues. Deletions cut 3 bases from V and 2 bases from J, with 14 bases between. CDR3 DNA sequence: TGTGCCAGCAGTTTGGGGAGGGCGGCCGGCAATCAGCCCCAGCATTTT. This sequence encodes CASSLGRAAGNQPQHF. Complete variable domain (other parts from reference TRBV28 and TRBJ1-5): DVKVTQSSRYLVKRTGEKVFLECVQDMDHENMFWYRQDPGLGLRLIYFSYDVKMKEKGDIPEGYSVSREKKERFSLILESASTNQTSMYLCASSLGRAAGNQPQHFGDGTRLSIL.

The gene calls are TRBV24-1 and TRBJ2-5; TRBD2 matches at 9 bases. With V trimmed by 4 bases and J by 5 bases, 10 bases remained unmatched. Germline CDR1 KGHDR, CDR2 SFDVKD. This CDR3 is 16 amino acids long. The CDR3 region has the DNA TGTGCCACCAGTGACTCCGAGACTAGCGGAGGGGAGACCCAGTACTTC. This encodes CATSDSETSGGETQYF.

This clonotype showed up many times. The rearrangement uses TRBV7-2 and TRBJ1-5; D unclear. V was clipped by 1 base and J by 6 bases, with 7 bases between them. Germline V gene data show CDR1 as SGHTA and CDR2 as FQGNSA. This CDR3 contains 13 residues. CDR3 residues: CASSLEGFQPQHF. CDR3 bases: TGTGCCAGCAGCTTAGAAGGATTTCAGCCCCAGCATTTT.

This clonotype was counted many times. The chain combines TRBV10-3 with TRBJ1-4; D might be TRBD1 (5 bases). Germline-derived CDR1 and CDR2 are ENHRY and SYGVKD. The CDR3 loop spans 17 amino acids. V was shortened by 3 bases and J by 3 bases, with 17 bases between the two germline ends. CDR3 coding DNA: TGTGCCATCAGTGAACGAGGGAAGACAGCTGCTAATGAAAAACTGTTTTTT. Its protein is CAISERGKTAANEKLFF.

This clonotype was recorded at least ten times. The chain links TRBV2 to TRBJ1-5; D is unresolved. This CDR3 has 15 residues. Germline V gives CDR1 SNHLY, CDR2 FYNNEI. The germline V and J ends were trimmed by 2 bases and 0 bases, with 8 bases remaining between them. CDR3 amino acids: CASSEWVASNQPQHF. CDR3 in DNA: TGTGCCAGCAGTGAATGGGTAGCTAGCAATCAGCCCCAGCATTTT.